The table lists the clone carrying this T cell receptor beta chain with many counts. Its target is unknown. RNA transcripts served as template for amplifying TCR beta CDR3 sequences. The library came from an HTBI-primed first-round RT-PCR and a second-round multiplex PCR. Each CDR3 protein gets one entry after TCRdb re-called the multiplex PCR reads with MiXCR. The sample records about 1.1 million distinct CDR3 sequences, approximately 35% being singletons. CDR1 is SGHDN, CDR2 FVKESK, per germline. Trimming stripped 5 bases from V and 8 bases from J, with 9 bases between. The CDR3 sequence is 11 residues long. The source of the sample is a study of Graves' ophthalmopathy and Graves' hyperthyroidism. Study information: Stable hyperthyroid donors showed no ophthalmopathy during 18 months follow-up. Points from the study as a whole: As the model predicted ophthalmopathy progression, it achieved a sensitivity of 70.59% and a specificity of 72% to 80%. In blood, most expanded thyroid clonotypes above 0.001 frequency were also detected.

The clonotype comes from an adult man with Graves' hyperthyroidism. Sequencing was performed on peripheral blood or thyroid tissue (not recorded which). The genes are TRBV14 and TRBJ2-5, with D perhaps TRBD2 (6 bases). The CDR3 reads CASSAGLTQYF. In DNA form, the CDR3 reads TGTGCCAGCAGCGCGGGACTCACCCAGTACTTC.